Each of the 15 T cell receptor beta chains below was sequenced from the same sample in a study of spatial heterogeneity in lung cancer. Time point noted: sample taken at primary tumor resection. TCRdb reprocessed the 5' RACE reads via MiXCR and lists one record per CDR3 protein. The table shows about 48,000 distinct CDR3 sequences, with roughly 5% occurring only once. The starting material was PBMCs, obtained at surgery. Every receptor here comes from a male donor with early-stage non-small cell lung cancer.

The sample holds many counts of this clonotype. The chain uses TRBV7-2 and TRBJ1-1; D may be TRBD1 (5 bases). V gave up 7 bases and J gave up 5 bases, with 14 bases separating them. This CDR3 contains 13 residues. From germline, CDR1 is SGHTA and CDR2 FQGNSA. The CDR3 DNA is TGTGCCAGCACATTGGGGCAATTAACTGAAGCTTTCTTT. Its protein is CASTLGQLTEAFF.

The table lists this clonotype with many counts. This rearrangement joins TRBV4-2 to TRBJ2-3; 14 bases are shared with TRBD2. With 4 bases clipped from V and 5 bases from J, the junction kept 2 bases outside the gene matches. The CDR3 has 15 residues. CDR1 and CDR2 from the germline V gene are LGHNA and YNFKEQ. CDR3 amino acids: CASSPGTSGGDTQYF. The CDR3 DNA sequence: TGTGCCAGCAGCCCCGGGACTAGCGGGGGAGATACGCAGTATTTT.

This clonotype was observed many times. The genes are TRBV30 and TRBJ1-5; TRBD1 is a possible D gene (6 bases). Trimming stripped 4 bases from V and 5 bases from J, with 24 bases between. CDR3 size: 17 residues. Germline loops: CDR1 GTSNPN, CDR2 SVGIG (reference sequence). DNA of the CDR3: TGTGCCTGGACTTCAGGAGGCAGGGGACCTTTCGATCAGCCCCAGCATTTT. This gives the protein CAWTSGGRGPFDQPQHF.

In this sample, this clonotype turned up many times. The V and J genes are TRBV3-1 and TRBJ1-1; 8 nucleotides align to TRBD1. Germline V gene data show CDR1 as LGHDT and CDR2 as YNNKEL (reference sequence). The CDR3 spans 15 residues. Trimming removed 4 bases from V and 4 bases from J; junction bases left unmatched: 8. CDR3 DNA sequence: TGTGCCAGCAGCCCAGCTACAGGGGGGAGCACTGAAGCTTTCTTT. It specifies CASSPATGGSTEAFF.

This chain uses TRBV7-8 with TRBJ2-3; 15 bases are shared with TRBD2. V lost 7 bases, J lost 4 bases, and 18 bases stayed unmatched. CDR1 is SGHVS and CDR2 is FQNEAQ in the germline V gene. This CDR3 contains 20 residues. The CDR3 DNA is TGTGCCAGCATCCTCTCCTGGACTAGCGGGAGGGCCAGGGTTGCAGATACGCAGTATTTT. This encodes CASILSWTSGRARVADTQYF.

This clonotype was counted many times. The chain links TRBV7-9 to TRBJ2-1; 8 nucleotides match TRBD2. The CDR3 extends over 14 amino acids. Unmatched junction bases numbered 1, after V lost 3 bases and J lost 3 bases. Germline CDR1 and CDR2: SEHNR and FQNEAQ (reference sequence). CDR3: CASSLTSDYNEQFF. CDR3 sequence (DNA): TGTGCCAGCAGCTTGACTAGCGACTACAATGAGCAGTTCTTC.

This clonotype was recorded many times. The CDR3 protein is CSASLQREGGIQYF. As DNA, the CDR3 is TGCAGTGCTAGCCTCCAGCGGGAGGGGGGGATCCAGTACTTC. The chain combines TRBV20-1 with TRBJ2-7; 10 bases agree with TRBD2. The J segment lost 10 bases and the V segment lost 3 bases, leaving 12 bases of the junction unmatched. Per the germline V gene, CDR1 is DFQATT and CDR2 is SNEGSKA (reference sequence). CDR3 length: 14 residues.

This clonotype was observed many times. V usage is TRBV18 and J usage is TRBJ2-7; D possibly corresponds to TRBD1 (5 bases). The germline V and J ends were trimmed by 4 bases and 2 bases, with 12 bases remaining between them. Germline-derived CDR1 and CDR2 are KGHSH and LQKENI. The CDR3 covers 14 residues. The CDR3 nucleotides are TGTGCCAGCTCACGGGGCAGAACTACCTACGAGCAGTACTTC. It codes for CASSRGRTTYEQYF.

In its sample, this clonotype was seen many times. V gene TRBV23-1 combines with J gene TRBJ2-2; D ambiguous. TRBV23-1 is an open reading frame whose function is uncertain. The CDR3 runs to 12 residues. The ends were cut back, 7 bases at V and 1 base at J, with 4 bases in the middle. The CDR3 sequence: CASKGNTGELFF. DNA of the CDR3: TGCGCCAGCAAGGGGAACACCGGGGAGCTGTTTTTT.

This clonotype was detected ten times or more. The rearrangement uses TRBV5-1 and TRBJ2-3; the D gene is possibly TRBD1 (6 bases). Trimming stripped 0 bases from V and 2 bases from J, with 10 bases between. The CDR3 runs to 15 residues. Germline CDR1 and CDR2: SGHRS and YFSETQ. CDR3 residues: CASSLDRTATDTQYF. The CDR3 DNA sequence: TGCGCCAGCAGCTTGGACCGGACAGCCACAGATACGCAGTATTTT.

This clonotype was counted many times. The gene calls are TRBV7-3 and TRBJ1-1, with D possibly being TRBD1 (5 bases). Germline CDR1 and CDR2: SGHTA and FQGTGA. The CDR3 loop spans 14 amino acids. V was cut by 5 bases and J by 6 bases, with 16 bases left in between. CDR3 DNA: TGTGCCAGCAGCCCGACAAGGGACGACTCTGAAGCTTTCTTT. Translated: CASSPTRDDSEAFF.

This clonotype was observed many times. The chain carries TRBV6-5 and TRBJ2-7; either TRBD1 or TRBD2 may supply D (5 bases each). This CDR3 is built from 13 residues. V lost 2 bases and J 2 bases, leaving 7 bases between the germline ends. CDR1 MNHEY and CDR2 SVGAGI come from the germline V gene. The DNA of the CDR3 is TGTGCCAGCAGTTACGGGGGAACCTACGAGCAGTACTTC. Protein product: CASSYGGTYEQYF.

This clonotype showed up many times. This chain connects TRBV3-1 to TRBJ2-7, with D hard to call. V was pared by 6 bases and J by 2 bases, with 8 bases between. The CDR3 is 12 residues long. Germline V gene sequence: CDR1 LGHDT, CDR2 YNNKEL (reference sequence). CDR3 in DNA: TGTGCCAGCAGTCTCACCCCCTACGAGCAGTACTTC. Amino acids: CASSLTPYEQYF.

This clonotype has a count of ten or more. The chain employs TRBV7-2 and TRBJ1-2; TRBD1 aligns across 7 bases. Trimming cost V 5 bases and J 0 bases; bases outside gene matches: 6. The germline V gene encodes CDR1 SGHTA and CDR2 FQGNSA. This CDR3 is built from 15 residues. CDR3 DNA sequence: TGTGCCAGCAGCCTCGACAGGGAAGCTAACTATGGCTACACCTTC. This encodes CASSLDREANYGYTF. The complete variable domain, with remaining parts taken from reference TRBV7-2 and TRBJ1-2, reads GAGVSQSPSNKVTEKGKDVELRCDPISGHTALYWYRQSLGQGLEFLIYFQGNSAPDKSGLPSDRFSAERTGGSVSTLTIQRTQQEDSAVYLCASSLDREANYGYTFGSGTRLTVV.

The chain recombines TRBV7-9 with TRBJ2-5; no clear D gene. The CDR3 sequence is 14 residues long. In germline, CDR1 is SEHNR, CDR2 FQNEAQ (reference sequence). With 1 base removed from V and 1 base from J, the gap between germline ends came to 7 bases. The CDR3 region has the DNA TGTGCCAGCAGCTTAGGGGCAGCCCAAGAGACCCAGTACTTC. Translating it yields CASSLGAAQETQYF.